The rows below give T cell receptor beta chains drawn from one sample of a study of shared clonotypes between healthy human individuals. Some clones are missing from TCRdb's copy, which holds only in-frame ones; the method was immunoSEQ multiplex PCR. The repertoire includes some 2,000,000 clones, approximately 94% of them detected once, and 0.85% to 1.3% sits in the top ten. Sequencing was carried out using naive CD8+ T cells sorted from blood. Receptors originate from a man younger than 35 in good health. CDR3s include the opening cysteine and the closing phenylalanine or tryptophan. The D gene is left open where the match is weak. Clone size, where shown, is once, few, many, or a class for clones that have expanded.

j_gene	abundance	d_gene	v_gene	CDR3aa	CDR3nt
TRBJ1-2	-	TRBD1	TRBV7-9	CASSQQTPGQGNYGYTF	TGTGCCAGCAGCCAACAGACCCCGGGACAGGGAAACTATGGCTACACCTTC
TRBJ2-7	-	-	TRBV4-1	CASSQEGDRWYEQYF	TGCGCCAGCAGCCAAGAAGGGGATCGATGGTACGAGCAGTACTTC
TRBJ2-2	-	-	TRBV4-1	CASSQAGELFF	TGCGCCAGCAGCCAAGCAGGGGAGCTGTTTTTT
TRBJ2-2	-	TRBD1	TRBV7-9	CASSLDRANTGELFF	TGTGCCAGCAGCTTGGACAGGGCTAACACCGGGGAGCTGTTTTTT
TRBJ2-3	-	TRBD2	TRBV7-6	CASSLDPPPSGSVEDTQYF	TGTGCCAGCAGCTTAGACCCCCCACCCAGCGGGAGTGTCGAAGATACGCAGTATTTT
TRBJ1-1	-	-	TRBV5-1	CASSLEQLNTEAFF	TGCGCCAGCAGCTTAGAACAGCTGAACACTGAAGCTTTCTTT
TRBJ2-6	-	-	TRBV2	CASKEDPSGANVLTF	TGTGCCAGCAAGGAGGACCCCTCTGGGGCCAACGTCCTGACTTTC
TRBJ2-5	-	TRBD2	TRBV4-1	CASSRTSATLGETQYF	TGCGCCAGCAGCCGGACTAGCGCGACTTTGGGAGAGACCCAGTACTTC
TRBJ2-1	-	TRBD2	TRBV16	CASSQLAGAGNEQFF	TGTGCCAGCAGCCAGCTAGCGGGGGCGGGCAATGAGCAGTTCTTC
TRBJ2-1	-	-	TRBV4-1	CASSQTLGTLRDEQFF	TGCGCCAGCAGCCAGACCCTCGGGACCCTTAGGGATGAGCAGTTCTTC
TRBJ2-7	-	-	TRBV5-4	CASSTPSHEQYF	TGTGCCAGCAGCACCCCGAGTCACGAGCAGTACTTC
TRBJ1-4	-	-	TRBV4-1	CASSLRRGASEKLFF	TGCGCCAGCAGCCTCAGACGGGGGGCGTCTGAAAAACTGTTTTTT
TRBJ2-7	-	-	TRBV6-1	CASSEFRANYEQYF	TGTGCCAGCAGTGAATTTAGGGCGAACTACGAGCAGTACTTC
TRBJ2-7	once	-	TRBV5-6	CASSLGTGLSHEQYF	TGTGCCAGCAGCCTAGGAACAGGGCTTTCTCACGAGCAGTACTTC
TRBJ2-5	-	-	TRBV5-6	CASSLGGTVFETQYF	TGTGCCAGCAGCTTGGGCGGGACAGTGTTTGAGACCCAGTACTTC
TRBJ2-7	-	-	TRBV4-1	CASSQDRAGLYEQYF	TGCGCCAGCAGCCAAGATAGGGCAGGGCTCTACGAGCAGTACTTC
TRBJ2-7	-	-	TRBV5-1	CASSLEQGEDEQYF	TGCGCCAGCAGCTTGGAGCAGGGAGAGGACGAGCAGTACTTC
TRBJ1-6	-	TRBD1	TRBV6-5	CASSSFRGLGNSPLHF	TGTGCCAGCAGTTCGTTCAGGGGGCTGGGGAATTCACCCCTCCACTTT
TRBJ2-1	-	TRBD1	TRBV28	CASSVLRGSSSYNEQFF	TGTGCCAGCAGTGTACTCAGGGGGTCGAGCTCCTACAATGAGCAGTTCTTC
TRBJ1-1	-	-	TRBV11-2	CASSLVDTEAFF	TGTGCCAGCAGCTTAGTTGACACTGAAGCTTTCTTT
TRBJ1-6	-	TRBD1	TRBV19	CASSILGGGSNSPLHF	TGTGCCAGTAGTATACTGGGAGGGGGCTCGAATTCACCCCTCCACTTT
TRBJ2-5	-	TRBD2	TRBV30	CAWSSSGLGLETQYF	TGTGCCTGGAGTAGCAGCGGACTAGGGCTAGAGACCCAGTACTTC
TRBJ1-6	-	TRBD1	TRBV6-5	CASSYHRGGNSPLHF	TGTGCCAGCAGTTACCACAGGGGAGGGAATTCACCCCTCCACTTT
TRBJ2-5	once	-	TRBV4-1	CASSQEGPGAEQETQYF	TGCGCCAGCAGCCAAGAGGGGCCAGGGGCTGAGCAAGAGACCCAGTACTTC
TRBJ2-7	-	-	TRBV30	CAWGQGGGAEQYF	TGTGCCTGGGGTCAAGGTGGTGGGGCCGAGCAGTACTTC
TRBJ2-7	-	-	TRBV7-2	CASSQFPGPLYEQYF	TGTGCCAGCAGCCAATTTCCGGGACCATTATACGAGCAGTACTTC
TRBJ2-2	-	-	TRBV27	CASSSIGGATGELFF	TGTGCCAGCAGTTCTATTGGGGGTGCTACCGGGGAGCTGTTTTTT
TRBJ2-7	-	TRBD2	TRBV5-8	CASSLFMGTGLAGGFYEQYF	TGTGCCAGCAGCTTGTTTATGGGAACGGGACTAGCGGGAGGATTCTACGAGCAGTACTTC
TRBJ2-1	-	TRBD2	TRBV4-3	CASSQDLGSAGDHEQFF	TGCGCCAGCAGCCAAGATCTGGGTTCCGCGGGAGATCATGAGCAGTTCTTC
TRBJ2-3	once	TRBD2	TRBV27	CASSASSGRLDTQYF	TGTGCCAGCAGCGCCTCTAGCGGGAGGTTAGATACGCAGTATTTT
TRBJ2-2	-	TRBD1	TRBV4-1	CASSQVQGASGELFF	TGCGCCAGCAGCCAAGTACAGGGGGCTAGCGGGGAGCTGTTTTTT
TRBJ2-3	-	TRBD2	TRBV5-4	CASSLDIAGDSNTQYF	TGTGCCAGCAGCTTGGATATAGCGGGGGACTCGAATACGCAGTATTTT
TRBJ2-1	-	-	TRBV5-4	CASRGKTNEQFF	TGTGCCAGCAGGGGAAAGACAAATGAGCAGTTCTTC
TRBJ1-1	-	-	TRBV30	CAWSVANTEAFF	TGTGCCTGGAGTGTTGCGAACACTGAAGCTTTCTTT
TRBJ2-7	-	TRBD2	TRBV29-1	CSVGPSGRAYEQYF	TGCAGCGTTGGCCCCAGCGGGAGGGCCTACGAGCAGTACTTC
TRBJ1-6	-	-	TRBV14	CASSQDSWARDSPLHF	TGTGCCAGCAGCCAAGACTCCTGGGCTAGGGATTCACCCCTCCACTTT
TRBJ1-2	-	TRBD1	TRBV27	CASSLGTGGGYGYTF	TGTGCCAGCAGTTTAGGGACAGGGGGAGGCTATGGCTACACCTTC
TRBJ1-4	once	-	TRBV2	CASSDPRVATNEKLFF	TGTGCCAGCAGCGACCCGCGGGTTGCAACTAATGAAAAACTGTTTTTT
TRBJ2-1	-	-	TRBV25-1	CASSDPGPYNEQFF	TGTGCCAGCAGTGACCCGGGGCCCTACAATGAGCAGTTCTTC
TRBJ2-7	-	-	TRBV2	CASTPGPPGSYEQYF	TGTGCCAGCACCCCAGGACCGCCAGGCTCCTACGAGCAGTACTTC
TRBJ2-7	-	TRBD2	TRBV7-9	CASSPGLLPYEQYF	TGTGCCAGCAGCCCGGGACTACTTCCCTACGAGCAGTACTTC
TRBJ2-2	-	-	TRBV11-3	CASSPTGWGTGELFF	TGTGCCAGCAGCCCGACCGGCTGGGGGACCGGGGAGCTGTTTTTT
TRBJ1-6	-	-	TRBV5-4	CASSLGGGTPLHF	TGTGCCAGCAGCTTGGGAGGGGGAACACCCCTCCACTTT
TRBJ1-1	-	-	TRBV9	CASSVGSGVTEAFF	TGTGCCAGCAGCGTAGGGTCGGGGGTGACTGAAGCTTTCTTT
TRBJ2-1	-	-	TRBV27	CASSLAGNYNEQFF	TGTGCCAGCAGTTTGGCAGGGAACTACAATGAGCAGTTCTTC
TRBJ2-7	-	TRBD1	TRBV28	CASSLGTGGVGYEQYF	TGTGCCAGCAGTTTGGGGACAGGGGGAGTTGGCTACGAGCAGTACTTC
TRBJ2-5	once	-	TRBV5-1	CASSLRLVQETQYF	TGCGCCAGCAGCTTGCGACTAGTCCAAGAGACCCAGTACTTC
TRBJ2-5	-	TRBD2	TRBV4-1	CASSQEDPIAGAQETQYF	TGCGCCAGCAGCCAAGAAGATCCTATAGCGGGGGCTCAAGAGACCCAGTACTTC
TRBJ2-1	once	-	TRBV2	CASSEAGGEQFF	TGTGCCAGCAGTGAAGCTGGTGGCGAGCAGTTCTTC
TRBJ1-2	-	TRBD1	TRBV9	CASRGQDYGYTF	TGTGCCAGCAGAGGACAGGACTATGGCTACACCTTC
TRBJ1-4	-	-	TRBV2	CASSGAITTNEKLFF	TGTGCCAGCAGTGGGGCGATTACAACTAATGAAAAACTGTTTTTT
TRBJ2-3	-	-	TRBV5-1	CASSLFGLTITDTQYF	TGCGCCAGCAGCTTGTTCGGACTGACGATCACAGATACGCAGTATTTT
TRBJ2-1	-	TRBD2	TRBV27	CASSLSAGTISNEQFF	TGTGCCAGCAGTTTATCCGCCGGGACTATTAGCAATGAGCAGTTCTTC
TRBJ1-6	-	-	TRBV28	CASSLPGGVLRIINSPLHF	TGTGCCAGCAGTTTGCCAGGCGGGGTATTACGCATTATTAATTCACCCCTCCACTTT
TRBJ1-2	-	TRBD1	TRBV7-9	CASSLDTGGVFGYTF	TGTGCCAGCAGCTTAGACACAGGGGGCGTTTTTGGCTACACCTTC
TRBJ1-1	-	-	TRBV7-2	CASSYHQGSYTEAFF	TGTGCCAGCAGCTACCACCAGGGGAGTTACACTGAAGCTTTCTTT
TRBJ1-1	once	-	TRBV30	CAWTTDWTPVNTEAFF	TGTGCCTGGACTACTGATTGGACCCCGGTGAACACTGAAGCTTTCTTT
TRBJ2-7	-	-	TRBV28	CASSPGKHVAYEQYF	TGTGCCAGCAGTCCCGGAAAGCACGTTGCCTACGAGCAGTACTTC
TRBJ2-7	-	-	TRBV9	CASSVGLGSYEQYF	TGTGCCAGCAGCGTAGGACTAGGCTCGTACGAGCAGTACTTC